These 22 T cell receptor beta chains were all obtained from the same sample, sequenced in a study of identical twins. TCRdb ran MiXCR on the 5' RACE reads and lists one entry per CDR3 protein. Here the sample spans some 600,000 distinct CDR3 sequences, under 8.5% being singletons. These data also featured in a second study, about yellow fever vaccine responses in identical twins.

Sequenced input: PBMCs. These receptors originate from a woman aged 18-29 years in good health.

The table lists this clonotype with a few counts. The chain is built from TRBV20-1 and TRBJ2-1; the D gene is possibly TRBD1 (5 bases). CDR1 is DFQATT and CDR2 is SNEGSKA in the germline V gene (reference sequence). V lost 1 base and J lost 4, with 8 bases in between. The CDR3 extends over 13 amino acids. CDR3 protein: CSARGGPYNEQFF. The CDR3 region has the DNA TGCAGTGCTAGAGGGGGCCCGTACAATGAGCAGTTCTTC.

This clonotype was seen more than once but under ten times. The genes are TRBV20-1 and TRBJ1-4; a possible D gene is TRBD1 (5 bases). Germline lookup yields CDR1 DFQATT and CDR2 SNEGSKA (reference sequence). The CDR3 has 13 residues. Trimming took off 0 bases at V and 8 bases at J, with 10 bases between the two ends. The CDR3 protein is CSARDTGHEKLFF. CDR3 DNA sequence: TGCAGTGCTAGAGATACAGGACACGAAAAACTGTTTTTT.

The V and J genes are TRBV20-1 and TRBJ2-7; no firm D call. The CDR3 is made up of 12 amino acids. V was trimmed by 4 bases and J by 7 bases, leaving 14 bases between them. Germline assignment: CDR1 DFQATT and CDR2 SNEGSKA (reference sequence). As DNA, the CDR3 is TGCAGTGCTATGATCCAGTCTGGGGAGCAGTACGTC. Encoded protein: CSAMIQSGEQYV.

In DNA form, the CDR3 reads TGTGCCAGCAGTTACGGACACGGCTACGAGCAGTACGTC. Translating it yields CASSYGHGYEQYV. This chain connects TRBV6-2 or TRBV6-3 to TRBJ2-7, with D possibly matching TRBD1 (5 bases). Germline V lookup: CDR1 MNHEY, CDR2 SVGEGT. This CDR3 has 13 residues. V lost 2 bases, J lost 3 bases, and 8 bases lay in between.

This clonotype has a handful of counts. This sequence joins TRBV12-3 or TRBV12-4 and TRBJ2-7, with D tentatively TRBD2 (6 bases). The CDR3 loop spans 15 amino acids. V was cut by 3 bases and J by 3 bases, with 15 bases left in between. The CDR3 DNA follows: TGTGCCAGCAGTTTGGGGTTTGGGGAGGTCTACGAGCAGTACTTC. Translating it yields CASSLGFGEVYEQYF.

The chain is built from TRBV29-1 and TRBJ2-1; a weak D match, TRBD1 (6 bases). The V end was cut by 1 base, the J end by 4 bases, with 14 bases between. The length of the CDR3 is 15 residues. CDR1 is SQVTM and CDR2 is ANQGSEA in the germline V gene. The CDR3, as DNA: TGCAGCGTTGAAGGGGGGCAGTTTGGGTACAATGAGCAGTTCTTC. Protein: CSVEGGQFGYNEQFF.

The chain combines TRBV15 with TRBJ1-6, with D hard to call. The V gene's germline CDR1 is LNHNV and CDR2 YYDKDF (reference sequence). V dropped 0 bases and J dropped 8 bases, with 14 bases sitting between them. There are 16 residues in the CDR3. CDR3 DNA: TGTGCCACCAGCAGAGATCATCGGCAGAGGCATTCACCCCTCCACTTT. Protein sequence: CATSRDHRQRHSPLHF.

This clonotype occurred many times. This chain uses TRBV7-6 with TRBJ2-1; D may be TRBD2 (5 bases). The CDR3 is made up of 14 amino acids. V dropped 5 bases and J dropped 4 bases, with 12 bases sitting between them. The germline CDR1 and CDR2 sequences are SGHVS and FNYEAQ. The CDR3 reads CASSGGHPYNEQFF. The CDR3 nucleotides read TGTGCCAGCAGCGGCGGGCACCCATACAATGAGCAGTTCTTC.

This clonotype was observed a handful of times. CDR3 bases: TGTGCCAGCAGTGAATCTGGGGGCAACGAGCAGTACGTC. It translates to CASSESGGNEQYV. The chain couples TRBV25-1 to TRBJ2-7; the D gene is possibly TRBD1 (6 bases). Trimming cost V 1 base and J 5 bases, with 9 bases left between them. Germline values: CDR1 MGHDK, CDR2 SYGVNS. The CDR3 has 13 residues.

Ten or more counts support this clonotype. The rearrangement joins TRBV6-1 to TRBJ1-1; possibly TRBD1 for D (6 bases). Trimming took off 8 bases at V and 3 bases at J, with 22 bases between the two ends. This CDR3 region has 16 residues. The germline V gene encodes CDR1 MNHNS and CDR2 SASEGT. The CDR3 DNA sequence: TGTGCCAGCTACCAGGGGAGGGGAATGGGTTACACTGAAGCTTTCTTT. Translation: CASYQGRGMGYTEAFF.

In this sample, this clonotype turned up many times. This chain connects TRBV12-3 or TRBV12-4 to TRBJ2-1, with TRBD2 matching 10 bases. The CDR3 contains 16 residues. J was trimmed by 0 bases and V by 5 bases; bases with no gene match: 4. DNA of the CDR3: TGTGCCAGCAGTCGATCTAGCGGGAGCTCCTACAATGAGCAGTTCTTC. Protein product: CASSRSSGSSYNEQFF.

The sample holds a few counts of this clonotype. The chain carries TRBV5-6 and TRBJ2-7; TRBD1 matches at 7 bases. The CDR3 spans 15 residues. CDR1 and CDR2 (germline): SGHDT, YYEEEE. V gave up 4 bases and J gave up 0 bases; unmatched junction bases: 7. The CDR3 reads CASSAPNRGSYEQYV. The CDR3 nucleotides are TGTGCCAGCAGCGCACCGAACAGGGGCTCCTACGAGCAGTACGTC.

This CDR3 is CSAPGPLTDTQYF. The CDR3 region has the DNA TGCAGTGCGCCGGGCCCCCTCACAGATACGCAGTATTTT. V usage is TRBV20-1 and J usage is TRBJ2-3; D is ambiguous. The CDR3 has 13 residues. Between the trimmed V and J ends, which lost 6 bases and 2 bases, there was a span of 12 bases. Germline V gene sequence: CDR1 DFQATT, CDR2 SNEGSKA (reference sequence).

The DNA of the CDR3 is TGTGCCAGCAGTGAAGCAGGGACCGGGGAGCTGTTTTTT. The encoded protein is CASSEAGTGELFF. The rearrangement uses TRBV6-4 and TRBJ2-2; possibly TRBD1 for D (5 bases). Germline values: CDR1 MRHNA, CDR2 SNTAGT. The CDR3 sequence is 13 residues long. Trimming pared 3 bases from V and 5 bases from J, leaving 7 bases between.

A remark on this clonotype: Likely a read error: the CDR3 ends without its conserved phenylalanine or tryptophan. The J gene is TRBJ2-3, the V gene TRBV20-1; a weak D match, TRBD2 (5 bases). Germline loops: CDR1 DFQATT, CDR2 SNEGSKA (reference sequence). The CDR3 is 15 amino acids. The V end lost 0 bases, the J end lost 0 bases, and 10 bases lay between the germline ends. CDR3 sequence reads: CSARDKAVSTDTQYI. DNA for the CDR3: TGCAGTGCTAGAGACAAAGCGGTTAGCACAGATACGCAGTATATT.

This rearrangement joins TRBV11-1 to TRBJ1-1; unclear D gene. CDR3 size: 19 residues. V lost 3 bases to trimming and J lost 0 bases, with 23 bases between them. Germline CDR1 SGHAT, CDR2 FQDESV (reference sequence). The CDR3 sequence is CASSLVVASEGPMNTEAFF. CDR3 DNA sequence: TGTGCCAGCAGCTTGGTGGTGGCATCAGAGGGTCCCATGAACACTGAAGCTTTCTTT.

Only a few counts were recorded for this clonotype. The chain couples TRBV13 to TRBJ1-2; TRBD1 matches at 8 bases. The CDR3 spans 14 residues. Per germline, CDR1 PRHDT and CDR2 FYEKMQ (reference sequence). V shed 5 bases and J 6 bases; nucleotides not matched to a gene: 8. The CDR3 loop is CASSPWTGNHGYTF. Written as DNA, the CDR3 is TGTGCCAGCAGCCCTTGGACAGGGAATCATGGCTACACCTTC.

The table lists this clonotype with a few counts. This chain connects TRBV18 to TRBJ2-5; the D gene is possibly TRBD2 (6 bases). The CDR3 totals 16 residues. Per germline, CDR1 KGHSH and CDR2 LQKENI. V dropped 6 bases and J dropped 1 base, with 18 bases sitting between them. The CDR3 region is CASSPRDSLTQETQYF. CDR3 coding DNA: TGTGCCAGCTCTCCCCGGGACTCGCTCACCCAAGAGACCCAGTACTTC.

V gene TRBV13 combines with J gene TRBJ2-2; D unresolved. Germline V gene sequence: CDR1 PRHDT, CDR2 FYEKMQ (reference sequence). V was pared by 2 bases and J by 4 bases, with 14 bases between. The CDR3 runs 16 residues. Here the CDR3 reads CASSLLQASGTGELFF. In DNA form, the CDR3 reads TGTGCCAGCAGCTTATTGCAGGCTTCGGGCACCGGGGAGCTGTTTTTT.

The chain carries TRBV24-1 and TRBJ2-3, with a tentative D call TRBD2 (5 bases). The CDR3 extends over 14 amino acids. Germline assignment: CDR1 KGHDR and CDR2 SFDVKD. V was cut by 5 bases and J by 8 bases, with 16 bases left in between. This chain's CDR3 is CATSGFPPEGTQYF. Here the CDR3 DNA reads TGTGCCACCAGTGGTTTCCCCCCCGAGGGTACGCAGTATTTT.

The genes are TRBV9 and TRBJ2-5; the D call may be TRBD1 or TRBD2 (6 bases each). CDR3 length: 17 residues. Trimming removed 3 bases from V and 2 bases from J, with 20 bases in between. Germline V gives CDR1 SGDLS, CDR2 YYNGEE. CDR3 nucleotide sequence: TGTGCCAGCAGCGCCAGGGGTTCGAGGAGGGAGCAAGAGACCCAGTACTTC. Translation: CASSARGSRREQETQYF.

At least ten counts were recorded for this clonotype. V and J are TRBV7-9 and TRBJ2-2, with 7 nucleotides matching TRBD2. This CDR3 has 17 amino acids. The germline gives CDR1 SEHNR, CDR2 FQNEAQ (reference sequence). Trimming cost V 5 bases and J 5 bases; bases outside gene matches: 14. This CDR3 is CASSTRMTQRDTGELFF. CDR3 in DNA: TGTGCCAGCAGCACCCGAATGACCCAGCGGGATACCGGGGAGCTGTTTTTT.